This T cell receptor (beta chain) was retrieved from a study of cytomegalovirus exposure and HLA in healthy donors. The study, taken as a whole, reports: A later analysis linked a missense variant in DCLRE1C to the trimming of TCR beta V and J genes.

Worth noting for this clone: Its antigen is unidentified.

Amplification used 60 Vbeta primers and 13 Jbeta primers. Measured with immunoSEQ multiplex PCR; TCRdb has only the in-frame clones, and not every one. The sample holds roughly 290,000 clones, 75% to 85% seen once. The sample consisted of PBMCs. The sequence came from a girl aged 2-10 years in good health and CMV-seronegative.

CDR3 residues: CASSPGHSNYGYTF. The CDR3 DNA reads TGTGCCAGCAGCCCGGGACATTCTAACTATGGCTACACCTTC. The chain combines TRBV28 with TRBJ1-2, with D possibly matching TRBD1 (6 bases). V was clipped by 6 bases and J by 0 bases, with 11 bases between them. The CDR3 is 14 amino acids. From germline, CDR1 is MDHEN and CDR2 SYDVKM.